Following are 4 T cell receptor beta chains from one sample sequenced in a study of blood T cells in healthy people across ages. With a J-beta primer mix and a sample-barcoded 5' primer, a second PCR ran about 7 to 12 cycles. From the 5' RACE reads, TCRdb called clonotypes with MiXCR, one entry per CDR3 protein. In the table there are hundreds of thousands of distinct CDR3 sequences, roughly 25% of which are singletons. These same records also appear under a second study, on T cells of mothers and their children.

Specimen: blood. The receptors originated from a boy aged 5-17 years in good health.

Only a few counts were recorded for this clonotype. The rearrangement uses TRBV3-1 and TRBJ2-5; TRBD2 aligns across 9 bases. The DNA end is a closer match to TRBJ2-7, so the J assignment may be wrong. CDR3 length: 16 residues. CDR1 LGHDT and CDR2 YNNKEL come from the germline V gene (reference sequence). DNA for the CDR3: TGTGCCAGCACCCTGAGCGGGAGGTCAGGCGCCTACGAGCAGTACTTC. Translation: CASTLSGRSGAYEQYF.

The genes are TRBV5-6 and TRBJ1-1; weak D call: TRBD1 (5 bases). V was pared by 0 bases and J by 4 bases, with 10 bases between. Germline CDR1 reads SGHDT; CDR2 reads YYEEEE. The CDR3 sequence is 14 residues long. CDR3 region: CASSLVGGGTEAFF. CDR3 bases: TGTGCCAGCAGCTTGGTTGGGGGGGGCACTGAAGCTTTCTTT.

This clonotype was seen more than once but under ten times. The chain carries TRBV10-2 and TRBJ2-5, with 8 bases aligning to TRBD1. From germline, CDR1 is WSHSY and CDR2 SAAADI. This CDR3 comprises 15 residues. The trim removed 10 bases at V and 1 base at J, leaving 11 bases unmatched. CDR3 residues: CATVDRGLGQETQYF. For the CDR3, the DNA is TGCGCCACCGTCGACAGGGGATTAGGCCAAGAGACCCAGTACTTC.

The table lists this clonotype with a few counts. The chain employs TRBV20-1 and TRBJ2-1, with D maybe TRBD2 (5 bases). Near its end, the DNA agrees better with TRBJ2-5, so the J call may be wrong. Germline V gene sequence: CDR1 DFQATT, CDR2 SNEGSKA (reference sequence). The CDR3 is 11 residues long. The CDR3 DNA follows: TGCAGTGCTAGTGCGGGAGAGACCCAGTACTTC. This codes for CSASAGETQYF.